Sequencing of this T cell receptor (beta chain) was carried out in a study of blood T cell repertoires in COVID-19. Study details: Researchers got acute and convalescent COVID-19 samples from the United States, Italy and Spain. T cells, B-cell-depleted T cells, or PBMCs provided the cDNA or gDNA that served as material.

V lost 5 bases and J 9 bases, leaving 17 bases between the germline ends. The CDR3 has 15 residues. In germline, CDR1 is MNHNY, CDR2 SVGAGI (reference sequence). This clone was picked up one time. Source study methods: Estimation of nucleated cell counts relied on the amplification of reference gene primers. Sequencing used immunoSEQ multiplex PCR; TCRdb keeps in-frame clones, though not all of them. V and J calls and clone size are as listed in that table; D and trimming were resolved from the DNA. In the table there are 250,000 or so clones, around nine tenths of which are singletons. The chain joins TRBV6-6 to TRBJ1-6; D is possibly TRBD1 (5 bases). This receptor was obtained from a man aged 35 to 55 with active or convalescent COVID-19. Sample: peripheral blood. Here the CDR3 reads CASSPLRQFGSPLHF. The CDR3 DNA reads TGTGCCAGCAGTCCACTCAGACAGTTCGGTTCACCCCTCCACTTT.